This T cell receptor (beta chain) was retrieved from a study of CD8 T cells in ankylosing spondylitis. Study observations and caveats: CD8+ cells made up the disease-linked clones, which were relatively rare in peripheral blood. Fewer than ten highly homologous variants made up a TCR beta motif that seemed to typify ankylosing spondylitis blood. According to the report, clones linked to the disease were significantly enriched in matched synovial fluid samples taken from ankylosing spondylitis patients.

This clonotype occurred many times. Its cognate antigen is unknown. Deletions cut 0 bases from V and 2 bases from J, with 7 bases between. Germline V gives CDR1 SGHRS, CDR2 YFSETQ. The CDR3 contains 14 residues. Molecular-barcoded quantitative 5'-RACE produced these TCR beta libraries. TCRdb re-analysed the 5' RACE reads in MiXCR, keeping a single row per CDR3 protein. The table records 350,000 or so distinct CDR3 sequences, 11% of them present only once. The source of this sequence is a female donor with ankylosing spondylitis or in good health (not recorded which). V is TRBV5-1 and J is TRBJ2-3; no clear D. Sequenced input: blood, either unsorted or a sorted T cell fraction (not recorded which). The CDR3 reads CASSLDSDTDTQYF. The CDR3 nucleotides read TGCGCCAGCAGCTTGGACTCCGACACAGATACGCAGTATTTT.